This T cell receptor beta chain was sequenced during a study of liver allograft versus peripheral blood T cells. At the level of the study: Hepatic allograft T cell receptor repertoires were evaluated relative to those present in recipients' peripheral blood.

This clonotype was seen a handful of times. In TCRdb, the reads were re-called with MiXCR into one record per CDR3 protein. The sample consists of around 11,000 distinct CDR3 sequences, about 25% of them appearing once. The CDR3 extends over 13 amino acids. CDR1 DFQATT and CDR2 SNEGSKA come from the germline V gene (reference sequence). V shed 6 bases and J shed 3 bases, with 12 bases lying between them. V gene TRBV20-1 combines with J gene TRBJ1-5, with D possibly TRBD1 on 5 matching bases. This sequence was found in a human patient who had a liver transplant. Some T cells may have originated in the graft donor. This CDR3 reads CSARGDPNQPQHF. The DNA of the CDR3 is TGCAGTGCCCGGGGGGATCCCAATCAGCCCCAGCATTTT.